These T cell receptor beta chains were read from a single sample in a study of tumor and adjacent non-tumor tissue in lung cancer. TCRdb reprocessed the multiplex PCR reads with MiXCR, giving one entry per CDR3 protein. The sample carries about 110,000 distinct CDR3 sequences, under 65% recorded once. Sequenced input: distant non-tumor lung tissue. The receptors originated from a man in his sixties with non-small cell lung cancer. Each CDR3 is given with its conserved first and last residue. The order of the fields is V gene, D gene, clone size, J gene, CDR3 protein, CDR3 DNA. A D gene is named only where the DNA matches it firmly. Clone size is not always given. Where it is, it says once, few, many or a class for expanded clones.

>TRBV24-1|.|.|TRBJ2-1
CAISTRPSSNEQFF
TGTGCCATCAGTACCCGGCCTAGCTCCAATGAGCAGTTCTTC
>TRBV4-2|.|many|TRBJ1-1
CASSQGGRVGAFF
TGTGCCAGCAGCCAAGGGGGACGAGTAGGCGCTTTCTTT
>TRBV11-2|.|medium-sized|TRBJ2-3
CASSFLAGSSTDTQYF
TGTGCCAGCAGCTTCTTGGCAGGTTCTAGCACAGATACGCAGTATTTT
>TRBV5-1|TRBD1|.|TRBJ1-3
CASSRIGTESGNTIYF
TGCGCCAGCAGCCGGATCGGGACAGAGTCTGGAAACACCATATATTTT
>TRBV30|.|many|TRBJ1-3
CAWSEEGGNTIYF
TGTGCCTGGAGTGAGGAGGGTGGAAACACCATATATTTT
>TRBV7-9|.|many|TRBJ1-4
CASSPQSTNEKLFF
TGTGCCAGCAGCCCCCAGTCAACTAATGAAAAACTGTTTTTT
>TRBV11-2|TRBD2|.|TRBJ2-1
CASSSFLTGGQSYNEQFF
TGTGCCAGCAGCTCTTTCCTAACGGGAGGGCAATCCTACAATGAGCAGTTCTTT
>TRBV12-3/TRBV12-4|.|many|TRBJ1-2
CASSWAFDGYTF
TGTGCCAGCAGTTGGGCTTTCGATGGCTACACCTTC
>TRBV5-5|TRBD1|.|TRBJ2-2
CASSPGTAIGEQFF
TGTGCCAGCAGCCCCGGGACAGCCATCGGGGAGCAGTTTTTT
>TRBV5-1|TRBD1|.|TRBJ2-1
CASSLVLDRAINEQFF
TGCGCCAGCAGCTTGGTGCTGGACAGGGCCATCAATGAGCAGTTCTTC
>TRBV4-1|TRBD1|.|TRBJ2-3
CANSQDPGQDTDTQYF
TGCGCCAACAGCCAAGACCCGGGACAGGACACAGATACACAGTATTTT
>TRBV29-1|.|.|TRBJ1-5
CSVVQQANQPQHF
TGCAGCGTTGTTCAACAGGCAAATCAGCCCCAGCATTTC
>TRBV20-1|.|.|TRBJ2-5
CSARSGDGEAQYF
TGCAGTGCCCGCTCAGGGGACGGGGAGGCTCAGTACTTC
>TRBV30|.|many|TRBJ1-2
CAWSVGGARGYTF
TGTGCCTGGAGTGTAGGCGGCGCGAGGGGCTACACCTTC
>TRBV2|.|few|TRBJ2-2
CASSELLSQSGELFF
TGTGCCAGCAGTGAACTCTTATCTCAGAGCGGGGAGCTGTTTTTT
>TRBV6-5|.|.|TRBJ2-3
CASHSTYSFADTQYF
TGTGCCAGCCATAGTACCTACTCGTTCGCAGATACGCAGTATTTT
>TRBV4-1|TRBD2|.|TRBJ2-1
CASSQVGSSGRACDEQFF
TGCGCCAGCAGCCAAGTGGGGTCTAGCGGGAGGGCCTGTGATGAGCAGTTCTTC
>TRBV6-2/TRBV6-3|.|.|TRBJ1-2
CASNLWRDLVNYGYTF
TGTGCCAGCAACCTTTGGCGGGACTTAGTTAACTATGGCTACACCTTC
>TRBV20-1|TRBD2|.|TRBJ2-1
CSAVPGTSLNNEQFF
TGCAGTGCTGTACCCGGGACTAGCCTAAACAATGAGCAGTTCTTC
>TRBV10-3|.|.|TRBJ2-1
CAISAETVNNERFF
TGTGCCATTAGTGCGGAGACAGTTAACAATGAGCGGTTCTTC
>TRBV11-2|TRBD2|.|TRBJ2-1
CASSSPQRGSNEQFF
TGTGCCAGCAGCTCTCCTCAGCGGGGGTCCAATGAGCAGTTCTTC
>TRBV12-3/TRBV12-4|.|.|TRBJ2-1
CASSPKGGVTYNEQLF
TGTGCCAGCAGTCCCAAGGGCGGGGTCACCTACAATGAGCAATTGTTC
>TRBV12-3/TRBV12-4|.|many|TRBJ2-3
CASSFSRDTQYF
TGTGCCAGCAGTTTTTCCCGGGATACGCAGTATTTT
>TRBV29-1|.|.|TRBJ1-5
CSVVRARYSNQPQHF
TGCAGCGTTGTCCGGGCACGTTATAGCAATCAGCCCCAGCATTTT
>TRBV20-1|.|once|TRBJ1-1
CCARDRRGVYAFF
TGCTGTGCTAGAGATCGAAGGGGAGTGTACGCTTTCTTT
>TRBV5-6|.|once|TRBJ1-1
CANSLGRKNTEAFF
TGTGCCAACAGCTTGGGTAGGAAGAACACTGAAGCTTTCTTT
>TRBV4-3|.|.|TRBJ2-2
CTSSHSANTGELFF
TGCACCAGCAGCCACTCAGCGAACACTGGGGAGCTGTTTTTT
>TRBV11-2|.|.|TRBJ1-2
CASSASARVGRYTF
TGTGCCAGCAGCGCAAGTGCGAGAGTCGGTCGCTACACCTTC
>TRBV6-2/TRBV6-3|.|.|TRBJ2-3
CASSYPSPDMQYF
TGTGCCAGCAGTTACCCCAGCCCAGATATGCAGTATTTT
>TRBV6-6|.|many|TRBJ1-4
CASSYPRGSNEKLFF
TGTGCCAGCAGTTACCCCAGGGGCTCTAATGAAAAACTGTTTTTT
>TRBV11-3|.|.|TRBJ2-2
CVSCLDRGTANTGELFF
TGTGTCAGCTGCTTAGACCGCGGGACGGCGAACACCGGGGAGTTGTTTTTT
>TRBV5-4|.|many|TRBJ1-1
CASTAPNTEAFF
TGTGCCAGCACCGCACCTAACACTGAAGCTTTCTTT
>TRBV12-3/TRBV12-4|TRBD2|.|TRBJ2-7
CASSPELASGQCF
TGTGCCAGCAGTCCCGAACTAGCGTCCGGGCAGTGTTTC
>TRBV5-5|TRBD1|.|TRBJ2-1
CASSLLIGGDSYNEQFF
TGTGCCAGCAGCCTGTTAATAGGGGGCGACTCCTACAATGAGCAGTTCTTC
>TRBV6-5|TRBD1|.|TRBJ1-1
CANSSGGNTEAFF
TGTGCCAACTCTTCAGGGGGGAACACTGAAGCTTTCTTT
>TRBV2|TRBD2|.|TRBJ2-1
CASSETSGSSDEQFF
TGTGCCAGTAGTGAGACTAGCGGGAGTAGCGATGAGCAGTTCTTC
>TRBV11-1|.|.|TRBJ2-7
CASAVDLLYEQYF
TGTGCCAGCGCCGTTGACCTGTTGTACGAGCAGTACTTC
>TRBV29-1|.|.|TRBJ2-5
CSVDMGTWTQCF
TGTAGCGTTGATATGGGGACATGGACCCAGTGCTTC
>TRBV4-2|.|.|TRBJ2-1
CTSSQGGRQDGEQFF
TGTACCAGCAGCCAAGGGGGTCGGCAGGATGGCGAGCAGTTCTTC
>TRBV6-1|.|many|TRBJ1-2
CASSEVSGDGYTF
TGTGCCAGCAGTGAAGTATCAGGGGACGGCTACACCTTC
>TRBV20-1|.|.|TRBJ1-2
CSASLIANYGYTF
TGCAGTGCAAGTTTGATAGCAAACTATGGCTACACCTTC
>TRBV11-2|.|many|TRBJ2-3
CASSSTPRLYTQYF
TGTGCCAGCAGCTCCACCCCTAGACTATATACGCAGTATTTT
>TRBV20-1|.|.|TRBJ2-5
CSVRDQMAHGETQYF
TGCAGTGTTAGAGATCAGATGGCACATGGAGAGACCCAGTACTTC
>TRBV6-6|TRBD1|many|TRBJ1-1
CASSSTPRTGRNTEAFF
TGTGCCAGCAGCTCGACGCCTCGGACAGGGAGGAACACTGAAGCTTTCTTT
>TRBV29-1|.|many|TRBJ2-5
CSVSGVRLLETQYF
TGCAGCGTTTCTGGAGTGCGATTATTGGAGACCCAGTACTTC
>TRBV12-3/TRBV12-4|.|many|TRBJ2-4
CASSTGTSGAKNIQYF
TGTGCCAGCAGCACCGGGACATCGGGTGCCAAAAACATTCAGTACTTC
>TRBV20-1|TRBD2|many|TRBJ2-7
CSAGTSGTHEQYF
TGCAGTGCCGGGACTAGCGGGACCCACGAGCAGTACTTC
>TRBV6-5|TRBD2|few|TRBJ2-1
CASSKTSGFSYNEQFF
TGTGCCAGCAGTAAGACTAGCGGCTTCTCATACAATGAGCAGTTCTTC
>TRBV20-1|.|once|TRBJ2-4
CSARDAVWTGLAKNVQYF
TGCAGTGCTAGAGATGCGGTCTGGACGGGGCTAGCCAAAAACGTTCAGTACTTC
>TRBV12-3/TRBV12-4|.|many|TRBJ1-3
CASSLGGGQGPGNTIYF
TGTGCCAGCAGTTTAGGGGGCGGACAAGGCCCTGGAAACACCATATATTTT
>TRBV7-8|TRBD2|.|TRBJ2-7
CASRLRTSGRGEQYF
TGTGCCAGCAGATTAAGGACTAGCGGGAGAGGCGAGCAGTACTTC
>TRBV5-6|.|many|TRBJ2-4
CASSLEGPGGATKNIQYF
TGTGCCAGCAGCTTGGAAGGGCCCGGGGGCGCAACCAAAAACATTCAGTACTTC
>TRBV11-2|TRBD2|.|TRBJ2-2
CASSSEPAGVTNTGELFF
TGTGCCAGCAGCTCGGAACCAGCGGGAGTGACGAACACCGGGGAGCTGTTTTTT
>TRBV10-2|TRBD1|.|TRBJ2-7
CSSSDWGTGGGYEQYF
TGCTCCAGCAGTGATTGGGGGACAGGGGGAGGCTACGAGCAGTATTTC
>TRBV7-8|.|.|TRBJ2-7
CANNLVSAFGSEQYF
TGTGCCAACAACTTAGTGTCGGCGTTCGGCTCCGAGCAGTACTTC
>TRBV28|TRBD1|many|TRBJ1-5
CASSSTGGFQPQHF
TGTGCCAGCAGTTCGACAGGGGGCTTTCAGCCCCAGCATTTT